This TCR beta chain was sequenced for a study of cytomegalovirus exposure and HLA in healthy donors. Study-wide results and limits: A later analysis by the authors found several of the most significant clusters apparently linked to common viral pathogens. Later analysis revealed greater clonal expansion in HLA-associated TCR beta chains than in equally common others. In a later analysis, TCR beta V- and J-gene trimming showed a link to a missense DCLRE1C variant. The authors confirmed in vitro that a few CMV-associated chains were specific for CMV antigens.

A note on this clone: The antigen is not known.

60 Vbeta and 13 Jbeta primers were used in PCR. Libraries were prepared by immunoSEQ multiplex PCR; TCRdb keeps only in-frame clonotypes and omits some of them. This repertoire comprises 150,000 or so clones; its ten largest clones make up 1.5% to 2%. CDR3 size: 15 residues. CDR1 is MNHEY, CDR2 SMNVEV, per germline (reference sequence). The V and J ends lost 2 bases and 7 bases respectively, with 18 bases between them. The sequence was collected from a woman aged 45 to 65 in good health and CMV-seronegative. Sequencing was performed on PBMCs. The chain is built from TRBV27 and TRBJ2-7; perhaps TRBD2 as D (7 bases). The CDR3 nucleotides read TGTGCCAGCAGTTTAAGGCCTAGCGGAGGGGGGGAGCAGTACTTC. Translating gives CASSLRPSGGGEQYF.